Reported below is one T cell receptor beta chain. Its antigen has not been determined. Per-nucleotide qualities are absent, and no much larger clonotype sits a single base away. This same CDR3 is encoded by further DNA sequences in the sample. TCRbeta CDR3 regions were amplified from genomic DNA by means of the immunoSEQ Assay, a bias-controlled multiplex PCR. The source study handled its data this way. The number of nucleated cells in each sample was estimated from the amplification of reference gene primers within the assay. To quantify the absolute abundance of each unique TCRbeta CDR3 rearrangement, sequence reads were collapsed and filtered. For each sample, productive Simpson clonality was calculated by taking the square root of Simpson's diversity index across productive rearrangements. TCRdb holds this immuneACCESS table with in-frame rearrangements only. Some clones are missing; in checked studies, unresolved V genes explain under half, and the rest has no known cause. That table gives V, J and clone size, and the DNA gave D and trimming. Here the sample has 280,000 or so clones; approximately 85% occur a single time. The ten most abundant clones make up roughly 15% of the sample.

These data are taken from a study of blood T cell repertoires in COVID-19 (TCRdb year 2020). The study in broad terms: Collaborator samples came from the United States, Italy and Spain and covered acute and convalescent phases of COVID-19. The material from the prospective study consisted of cDNA or gDNA derived from T cells, B-cell-depleted T cells, or PBMCs. Subjects who had been exposed to COVID-19, were actively infected with it, or had recovered from it provided the deeply sampled blood TCRbeta repertoires that made up the dataset. A freely available public database, intended as a resource for researchers studying the immune response to SARS-CoV-2, is where the repertoires were released. Samples came from the ongoing ImmuneRACE study (first 160 participants) plus 1,254 subjects from 6 global collaborators. The sample metadata nearly always contained a de-identified subject ID, COVID-19 status, age in years and sex. HLA class I and class II types, where available, came from metadata supplied by the sample provider rather than from assay-based typing. Overall study outcomes, separate from this receptor: The amount of clinical and demographic metadata varied by source and participant and was provided uncurated.

Inclusive of the bounding cysteine and phenylalanine, the CDR3 is 15 residues long. The kept DNA is CDR3 alone, 45 bases in frame from the first base. The germline V gene yields SGHRS for CDR1 and YFSETQ for CDR2. Cut back by 0 bases and 3 bases, the V and J ends lie 11 bases apart. Collaborating institutions collected whole blood in K2EDTA tubes following their own protocols. For TCRbeta analysis, collaborators shipped samples as frozen whole blood, isolated PBMCs, or DNA extracted from either of those sample types. The source of this sequence is a human donor in a cohort sampled during active COVID-19. Input material: peripheral blood. This chain is built from TRBV5-1 and TRBJ2-3; TRBD2 is possibly the D segment (6 matching bases). The CDR3 here reads CASSLVSGRTDTQYF. The base sequence is TGCGCCAGCAGCTTGGTTAGCGGAAGGACAGATACGCAGTATTTT. Beyond the CDR3, the reference TRBV5-1 and TRBJ2-3 genes provide the residues; the full variable domain reads: KAGVTQTPRYLIKTRGQQVTLSCSPISGHRSVSWYQQTPGQGLQFLFEYFSETQRNKGNFPGRFSGRQFSNSRSEMNVSTLELGDSALYLCASSLVSGRTDTQYFGPGTRLTVL.